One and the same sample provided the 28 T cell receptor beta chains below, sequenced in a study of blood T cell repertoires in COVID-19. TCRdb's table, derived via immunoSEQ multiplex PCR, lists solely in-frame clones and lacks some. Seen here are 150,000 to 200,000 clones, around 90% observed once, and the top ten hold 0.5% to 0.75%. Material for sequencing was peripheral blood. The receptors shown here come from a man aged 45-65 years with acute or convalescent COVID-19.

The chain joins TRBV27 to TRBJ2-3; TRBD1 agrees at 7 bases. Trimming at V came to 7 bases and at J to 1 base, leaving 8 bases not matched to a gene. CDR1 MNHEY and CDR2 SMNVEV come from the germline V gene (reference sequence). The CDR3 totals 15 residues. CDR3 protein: CASIHRGLGTDTQYF. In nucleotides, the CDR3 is TGTGCCAGCATACACAGGGGTCTGGGCACAGATACGCAGTATTTT.

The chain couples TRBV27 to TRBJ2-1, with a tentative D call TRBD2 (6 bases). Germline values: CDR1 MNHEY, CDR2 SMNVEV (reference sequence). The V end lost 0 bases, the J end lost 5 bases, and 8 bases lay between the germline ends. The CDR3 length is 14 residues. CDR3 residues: CASSLSWGDNEQFF. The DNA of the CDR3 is TGTGCCAGCAGTTTATCGTGGGGGGACAATGAGCAGTTCTTC.

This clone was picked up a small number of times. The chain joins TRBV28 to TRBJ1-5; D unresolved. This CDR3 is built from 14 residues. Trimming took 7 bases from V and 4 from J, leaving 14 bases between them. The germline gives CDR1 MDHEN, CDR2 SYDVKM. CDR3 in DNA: TGTGCCAGCACCCTACGACAAGCAAATCAGCCCCAGCATTTT. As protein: CASTLRQANQPQHF.

This CDR3 reads CASSSPGQGLNTGELFF. The CDR3 DNA sequence: TGTGCCAGCTCATCCCCGGGACAGGGCCTCAACACCGGGGAGCTGTTTTTT. This rearrangement joins TRBV18 to TRBJ2-2, with 9 positions matching TRBD1. The CDR3 totals 17 residues. V gave up 5 bases and J gave up 2 bases; unmatched junction bases: 9. CDR1 KGHSH and CDR2 LQKENI come from the germline V gene.

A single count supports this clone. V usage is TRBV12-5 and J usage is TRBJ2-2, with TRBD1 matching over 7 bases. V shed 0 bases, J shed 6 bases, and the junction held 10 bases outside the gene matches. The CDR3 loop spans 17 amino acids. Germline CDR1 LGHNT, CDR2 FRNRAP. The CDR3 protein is CASGLVRIEGGPGELFF. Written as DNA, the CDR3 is TGTGCTAGTGGTTTGGTACGGATTGAAGGGGGCCCCGGGGAGCTGTTTTTT.

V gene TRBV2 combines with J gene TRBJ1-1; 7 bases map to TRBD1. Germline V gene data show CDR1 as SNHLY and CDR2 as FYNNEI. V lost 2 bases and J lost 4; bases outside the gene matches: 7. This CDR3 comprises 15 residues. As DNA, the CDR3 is TGTGCCAGCAGTGAAAACGGAGCAGGGGGCACTGAAGCTTTCTTT. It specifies CASSENGAGGTEAFF.

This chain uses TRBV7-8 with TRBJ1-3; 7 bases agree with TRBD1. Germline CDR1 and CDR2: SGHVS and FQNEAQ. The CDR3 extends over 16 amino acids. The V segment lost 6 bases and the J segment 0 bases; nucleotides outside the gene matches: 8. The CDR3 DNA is TGTGCCAGCAGACACCGGACAGGCCCCTCTGGAAACACCATATATTTT. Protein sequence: CASRHRTGPSGNTIYF.

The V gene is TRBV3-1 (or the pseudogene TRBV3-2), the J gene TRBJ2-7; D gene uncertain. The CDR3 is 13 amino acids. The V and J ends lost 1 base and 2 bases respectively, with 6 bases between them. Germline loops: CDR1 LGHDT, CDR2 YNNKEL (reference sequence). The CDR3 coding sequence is TGTGCCAGCAGCCAAGGTACAGCCTACGAGCAGTACTTC. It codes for CASSQGTAYEQYF.

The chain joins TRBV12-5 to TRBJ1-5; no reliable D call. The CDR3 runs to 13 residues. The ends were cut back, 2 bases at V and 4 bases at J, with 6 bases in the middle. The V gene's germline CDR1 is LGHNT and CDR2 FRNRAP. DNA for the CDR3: TGTGCTAGTGGTTTGAATACAAATCAGCCCCAGCATTTT. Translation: CASGLNTNQPQHF. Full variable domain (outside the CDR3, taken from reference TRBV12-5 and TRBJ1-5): DARVTQTPRHKVTEMGQEVTMRCQPILGHNTVFWYRQTMMQGLELLAYFRNRAPLDDSGMPKDRFSAEMPDATLATLKIQPSEPRDSAVYFCASGLNTNQPQHFGDGTRLSIL.

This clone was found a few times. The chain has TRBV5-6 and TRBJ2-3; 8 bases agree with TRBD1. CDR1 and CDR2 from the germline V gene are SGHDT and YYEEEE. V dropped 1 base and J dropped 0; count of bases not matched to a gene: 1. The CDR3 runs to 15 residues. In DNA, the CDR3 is TGTGCCAGCAGCTTGAGGACAGGGAGCACAGATACGCAGTATTTT. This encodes CASSLRTGSTDTQYF.

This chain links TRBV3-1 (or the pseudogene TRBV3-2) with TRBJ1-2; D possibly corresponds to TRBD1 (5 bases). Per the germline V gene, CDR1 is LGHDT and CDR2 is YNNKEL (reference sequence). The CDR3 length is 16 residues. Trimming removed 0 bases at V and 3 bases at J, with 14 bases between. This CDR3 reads CASSQEDNRVDYGYTF. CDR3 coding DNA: TGTGCCAGCAGCCAAGAGGACAACCGAGTGGACTATGGCTACACCTTC.

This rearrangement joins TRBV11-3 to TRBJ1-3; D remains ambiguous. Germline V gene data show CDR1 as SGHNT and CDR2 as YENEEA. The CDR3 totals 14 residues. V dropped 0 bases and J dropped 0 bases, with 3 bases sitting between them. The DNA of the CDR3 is TGTGCCAGCAGCTTAGACGGCTCTGGAAACACCATATATTTT. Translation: CASSLDGSGNTIYF.

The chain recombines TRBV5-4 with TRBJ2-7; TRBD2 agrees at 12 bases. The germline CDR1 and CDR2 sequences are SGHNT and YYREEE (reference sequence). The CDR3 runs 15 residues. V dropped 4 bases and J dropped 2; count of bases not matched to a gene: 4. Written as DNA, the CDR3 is TGTGCCAGCAGCCCAGGACTAGCGGGAACCTACGAGCAGTACTTC. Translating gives CASSPGLAGTYEQYF.

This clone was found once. CDR3 loop: CASSPTGEETQYF. As DNA, the CDR3 is TGTGCCAGCAGTCCGACAGGGGAAGAGACCCAGTACTTC. This chain connects TRBV2 to TRBJ2-5; 8 bases line up with TRBD1. This CDR3 comprises 13 residues. V trimming: 5 bases; J trimming: 3 bases; junction bases outside the gene matches: 2. Per germline, CDR1 SNHLY and CDR2 FYNNEI.

Here the CDR3 reads CASSLVGGVGYEQYF. The CDR3 DNA follows: TGTGCCAGCAGCTTGGTGGGGGGGGTAGGCTACGAGCAGTACTTC. The rearrangement links TRBV5-8 to TRBJ2-7; 7 bases are shared with TRBD2. The CDR3 is made up of 15 amino acids. J lost 3 bases, V lost 0 bases, and 6 bases had no gene match. Germline CDR1 is SGHTS and CDR2 is YDEGEE. Full variable domain (missing parts from reference TRBV5-8 and TRBJ2-7): EAGVTQSPTHLIKTRGQQATLRCSPISGHTSVYWYQQALGLGLQFLLWYDEGEERNRGNFPPRFSGRQFPNYSSELNVNALELEDSALYLCASSLVGGVGYEQYFGPGTRLTVT.

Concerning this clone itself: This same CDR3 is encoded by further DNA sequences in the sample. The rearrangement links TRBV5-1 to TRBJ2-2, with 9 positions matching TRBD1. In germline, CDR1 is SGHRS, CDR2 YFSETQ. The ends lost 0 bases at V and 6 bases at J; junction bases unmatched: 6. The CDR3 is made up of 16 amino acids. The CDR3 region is CASSLVGGQGSGELFF. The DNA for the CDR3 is TGCGCCAGCAGCTTGGTCGGGGGACAGGGATCCGGGGAGCTGTTTTTT.

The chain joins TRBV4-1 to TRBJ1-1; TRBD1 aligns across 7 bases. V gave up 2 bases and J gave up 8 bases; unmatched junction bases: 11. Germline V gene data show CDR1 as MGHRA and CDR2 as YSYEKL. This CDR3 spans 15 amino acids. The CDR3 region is CASSQQSGTVREAFF. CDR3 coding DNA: TGCGCCAGCAGCCAACAGAGTGGGACAGTTAGGGAAGCTTTCTTT.

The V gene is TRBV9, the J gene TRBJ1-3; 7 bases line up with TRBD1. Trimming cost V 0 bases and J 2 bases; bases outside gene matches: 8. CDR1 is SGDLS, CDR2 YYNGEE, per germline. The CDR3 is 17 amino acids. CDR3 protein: CASSVEGRGSTGNTIYF. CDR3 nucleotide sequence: TGTGCCAGCAGCGTAGAAGGCAGGGGGTCCACTGGAAACACCATATATTTT.

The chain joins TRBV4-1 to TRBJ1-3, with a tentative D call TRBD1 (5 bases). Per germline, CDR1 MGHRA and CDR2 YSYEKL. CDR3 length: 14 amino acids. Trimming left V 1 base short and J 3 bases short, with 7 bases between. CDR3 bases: TGCGCCAGCAGCCAAGCGGGGGGTGGAAACACCATATATTTT. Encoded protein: CASSQAGGGNTIYF.

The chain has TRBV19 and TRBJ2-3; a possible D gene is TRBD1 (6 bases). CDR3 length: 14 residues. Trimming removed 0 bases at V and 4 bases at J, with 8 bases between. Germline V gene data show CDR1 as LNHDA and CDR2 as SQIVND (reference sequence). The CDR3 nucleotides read TGTGCCAGTAGTATAGACAAGGGGGCAGATACGCAGTATTTT. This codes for CASSIDKGADTQYF.

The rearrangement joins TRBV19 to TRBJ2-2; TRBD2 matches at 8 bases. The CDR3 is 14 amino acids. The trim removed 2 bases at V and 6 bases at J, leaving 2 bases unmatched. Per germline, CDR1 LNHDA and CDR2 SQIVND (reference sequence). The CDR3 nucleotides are TGTGCCAGTAGTATAAGGCGGGGGGCCGGGGAGCTGTTTTTT. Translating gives CASSIRRGAGELFF.

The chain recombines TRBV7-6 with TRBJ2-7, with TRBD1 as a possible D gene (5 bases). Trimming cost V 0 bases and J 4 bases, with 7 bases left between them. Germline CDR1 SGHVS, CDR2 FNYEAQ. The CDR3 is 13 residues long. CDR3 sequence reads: CASSLAGPYEQYF. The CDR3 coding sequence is TGTGCCAGCAGCTTAGCGGGGCCTTACGAGCAGTACTTC.

The CDR3 DNA reads TGTGCCAGCAGTGCTGGGACTAGCGGGAGGGTGGACGAGCAGTACTTC. Amino acid sequence: CASSAGTSGRVDEQYF. V is TRBV6-4 and J is TRBJ2-7; 16 bases are shared with TRBD2. This CDR3 is 16 amino acids long. CDR1 is MRHNA, CDR2 SNTAGT, per germline. V was pared by 4 bases and J by 5 bases, with 5 bases of the junction left unmatched.

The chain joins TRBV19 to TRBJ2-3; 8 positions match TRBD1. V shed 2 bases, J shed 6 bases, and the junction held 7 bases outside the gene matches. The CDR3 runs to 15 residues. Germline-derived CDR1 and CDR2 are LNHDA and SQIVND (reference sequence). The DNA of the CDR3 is TGTGCCAGTAGTATAACAGGGGGTCGGGTGGATACGCAGTATTTT. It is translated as CASSITGGRVDTQYF.

The CDR3 DNA follows: TGTGCCAGCAGCTTAGTGTCTGGCACAGATACGCAGTATTTT. Its protein is CASSLVSGTDTQYF. This chain uses TRBV7-2 with TRBJ2-3; no firm D call. The CDR3 is 14 residues long. Trimming stripped 1 base from V and 1 base from J, with 6 bases between. Germline V gene data show CDR1 as SGHTA and CDR2 as FQGNSA.

CDR3 amino acids: CASSQVGTGNGYTF. As DNA, the CDR3 is TGCGCCAGCAGCCAAGTCGGGACAGGGAATGGCTACACCTTC. The chain carries TRBV4-3 and TRBJ1-2; 9 bases fit TRBD1. Germline trimming cut 1 base from V and 6 bases from J; bases unmatched to any gene: 3. The germline V gene has CDR1 LGHNA and CDR2 YSLEER. CDR3 size: 14 residues.

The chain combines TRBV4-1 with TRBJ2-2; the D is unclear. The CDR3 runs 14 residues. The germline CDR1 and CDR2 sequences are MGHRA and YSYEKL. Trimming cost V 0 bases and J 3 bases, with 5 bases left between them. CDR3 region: CASSQDLHTGELFF. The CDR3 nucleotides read TGCGCCAGCAGCCAAGACCTCCACACCGGGGAGCTGTTTTTT.

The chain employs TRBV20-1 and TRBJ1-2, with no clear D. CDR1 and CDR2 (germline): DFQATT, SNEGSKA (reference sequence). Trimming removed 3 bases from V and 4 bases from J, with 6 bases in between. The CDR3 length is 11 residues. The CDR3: CSASGLYGYTF. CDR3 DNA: TGCAGTGCTAGTGGGCTCTATGGCTACACCTTC.